The clone carrying this TCR beta chain turned up a few times. The antigen remains undetermined. Here immunoSEQ multiplex PCR was the method, and the copy in TCRdb shows in-frame clones only, minus some. The sample contains about 20,000 clones, around 76% of which appear only once. The data belong to a study of neoadjuvant nivolumab and ipilimumab in lung cancer. The V gene's germline CDR1 is MNHEY and CDR2 SMNVEV (reference sequence). Unmatched junction bases numbered 5, after V lost 5 bases and J lost 4 bases. CDR3 length: 14 amino acids. Regarding the study as a whole: Compared with tumor-adjacent uninvolved lung, resected tumors showed greater richness and clonality.

V is TRBV27 and J is TRBJ2-1; 7 positions match TRBD1. The TCR was taken from an adult with non-small cell lung cancer. The source material was tumor tissue, sampled after neoadjuvant nivolumab, alone or with ipilimumab, at or shortly before surgery. The chain's CDR3 is CASSIGQAYNEQFF. CDR3 DNA: TGTGCCAGCAGTATTGGACAGGCGTACAATGAGCAGTTCTTC.